Sequencing of this TCR beta chain was carried out in a study of human T cells and chemical hapten exposure. J lost 8 bases, V lost 5 bases, and 1 base had no gene match. Germline V lookup: CDR1 MNHEY, CDR2 SMNVEV (reference sequence). The CDR3 has 11 amino acids. Documented time point: patch test 2, 6 weeks after DPC sensitization. The treatment: therapeutic diphenylcyclopropenone sensitization with weekly scalp DPC. TCRdb recomputed calls from the RACE reads with MiXCR, one row per CDR3 protein. The sample lists about 400,000 distinct CDR3 sequences; roughly 6% were seen once. Sample: whole blood, taken in connection with sensitization to the hapten diphenylcyclopropenone (DPC). The chain uses TRBV27 and TRBJ2-7; 9 positions agree with TRBD1. This clonotype originated in a woman aged 18-35 years with alopecia areata. Some clones in this sample may be carry-over from other donors' samples. In DNA form, the CDR3 reads TGTGCCAGCAGTACAGGGGGCCAGCAGTACTTC. It yields the protein CASSTGGQQYF.